This passage covers 10 T cell receptor beta chains from one sample sequenced in a study of blood T cell repertoires in COVID-19 (dated by TCRdb to 2020 to 2021). Library construction relied on the immunoSEQ multiplex PCR assay. TCRdb's version of the immuneACCESS table is confined to in-frame rearrangements and falls short of the full clone set. An unresolved V gene accounts for under half of the shortfall where checked; the remainder is of unknown origin. Recorded for this sample are 150,000 to 200,000 clones; over 75% of them occurred a single time. The biggest ten clones account for 4.5% to 7.5% of the sample. Source material: PBMCs or T cells enriched from blood (not recorded which). These receptors were collected from a man in his forties who had recovered from COVID-19.

In DNA form, the CDR3 reads TGTGCCTGGAGTAGCCGGTTGAACACTGAAGCTTTCTTT. As protein: CAWSSRLNTEAFF. V is TRBV30 and J is TRBJ1-1; D remains unclear. Looked up from germline, CDR1 is GTSNPN and CDR2 is SVGIG (reference sequence). V lost 2 bases and J 0 bases, leaving 7 bases between the germline ends. CDR3 size: 13 residues.

This chain links TRBV7-9 with TRBJ1-1; unclear D gene. The CDR3 has 17 residues. V lost 1 base and J 0 bases, leaving 15 bases between the germline ends. Germline CDR1 SEHNR, CDR2 FQNEAQ (reference sequence). CDR3 sequence: CASSLVRVGGLNTEAFF. CDR3 nucleotides: TGTGCCAGCAGCTTAGTTAGGGTGGGCGGGTTGAACACTGAAGCTTTCTTT.

The rearrangement uses TRBV2 and TRBJ1-4, with D possibly TRBD1 on 6 matching bases. Between the trimmed V and J ends, which lost 6 bases and 8 bases, there was a span of 19 bases. Germline lookup yields CDR1 SNHLY and CDR2 FYNNEI. The CDR3 consists of 15 residues. Here the CDR3 DNA reads TGTGCCAGCAGACTCACCGGACAGCCAGGCGAAAAACTGTTTTTT. Protein product: CASRLTGQPGEKLFF.

The rearrangement uses TRBV2 and TRBJ2-5, with D possibly matching TRBD2 (5 bases). CDR1 SNHLY and CDR2 FYNNEI come from the germline V gene. The V and J ends lost 6 bases and 4 bases respectively, with 9 bases between them. The CDR3 runs 12 residues. The CDR3, as DNA: TGTGCCAGCAGGAGGGTCTTAGAGACCCAGTACTTC. It is translated as CASRRVLETQYF.

The chain recombines TRBV7-2 with TRBJ2-3; 12 nucleotides align to TRBD2. The CDR3 consists of 22 residues. V lost 0 bases to trimming and J lost 2 bases; unmatched junction nucleotides: 18. Per germline, CDR1 SGHTA and CDR2 FQGNSA. The CDR3 coding sequence is TGTGCCAGCAGCTTAGCGCCCTGGGGGCTAGCGGGGGGGGTCTTCGCCACAGATACGCAGTATTTT. Its protein is CASSLAPWGLAGGVFATDTQYF.

This clone has more than one count but fewer than ten. The chain recombines TRBV7-9 with TRBJ2-3, with D perhaps matching TRBD1 (5 bases). The germline V gene encodes CDR1 SEHNR and CDR2 FQNEAQ (reference sequence). This CDR3 is built from 14 residues. Between the trimmed V and J ends, which lost 3 bases and 3 bases, there was a span of 10 bases. CDR3 sequence (DNA): TGTGCCAGCAGCTTCCAGACAGAGACAGATACGCAGTATTTT. Encoded protein: CASSFQTETDTQYF.

This chain joins TRBV5-4 and TRBJ2-7; D is possibly TRBD2 (5 bases). Germline V lookup: CDR1 SGHNT, CDR2 YYREEE (reference sequence). The CDR3 is made up of 13 amino acids. Deletions cut 2 bases from V and 5 bases from J, with 11 bases between. The CDR3: CASSFATGDEQYF. For the CDR3, the DNA is TGTGCCAGCAGCTTTGCGACCGGGGACGAGCAGTACTTC.

V is TRBV23-1 and J is TRBJ2-7, with a tentative D call TRBD1 (5 bases). TRBV23-1 has ORF status, its function being uncertain. V was cut by 0 bases and J by 0 bases, with 12 bases left in between. CDR3 length: 16 residues. The CDR3 nucleotides read TGCGCCAGCAGTCAATCTGGGGCAGGTGACTCCTACGAGCAGTACGTC. It yields the protein CASSQSGAGDSYEQYV.

The chain recombines TRBV24-1 with TRBJ2-3, with D unresolved. The CDR3 consists of 14 residues. CDR1 is KGHDR, CDR2 SFDVKD, per germline. The V end lost 4 bases, the J end lost 0 bases, and 7 bases lay between the germline ends. The CDR3 is CATSDPESTDTQYF. CDR3 nucleotide sequence: TGTGCCACCAGTGACCCCGAGAGCACAGATACGCAGTATTTT.

The genes are TRBV6-4 and TRBJ1-6; unclear D gene. CDR3 length equals 15 residues. Deletions cut 3 bases from V and 6 bases from J, with 12 bases between. CDR1 and CDR2 (germline): MRHNA, SNTAGT. The CDR3 sequence: CASSEMPYGNSPLHF. Written as DNA, the CDR3 is TGTGCCAGCAGTGAGATGCCCTATGGTAATTCACCCCTCCACTTT.